The clone carrying this T cell receptor (beta chain) has at least ten counts. The sample belongs to a study of breast tumors, draining lymph nodes, adjacent tissues. Axillary draining lymph nodes of breast cancer patients supplied the node samples. TCRdb re-analysed the multiplex PCR reads in MiXCR, keeping a single row per CDR3 protein. The sample holds about 150,000 distinct CDR3 sequences, approximately 20% seen once. Germline V lookup: CDR1 SNHLY, CDR2 FYNNEI. This CDR3 has 13 amino acids. With 7 bases clipped from V and 3 bases from J, the junction kept 6 bases outside the gene matches. The chain couples TRBV2 to TRBJ2-7, with 7 bases identical to TRBD1. The sequenced sample was axillary lymph node tissue. This receptor was taken from a female donor with breast cancer. Some clones in this sample may be carry-over from other donors' samples. CDR3 amino acids: CASNRQGLYEQYF. For the CDR3, the DNA is TGTGCCAGCAATCGACAGGGTCTCTACGAGCAGTACTTC. The full variable domain, in which reference TRBV2 and TRBJ2-7 provide the parts outside the CDR3, is EPEVTQTPSHQVTQMGQEVILRCVPISNHLYFYWYRQILGQKVEFLVSFYNNEISEKSEIFDDQFSVERPDGSNFTLKIRSTKLEDSAMYFCASNRQGLYEQYFGPGTRLTVT.